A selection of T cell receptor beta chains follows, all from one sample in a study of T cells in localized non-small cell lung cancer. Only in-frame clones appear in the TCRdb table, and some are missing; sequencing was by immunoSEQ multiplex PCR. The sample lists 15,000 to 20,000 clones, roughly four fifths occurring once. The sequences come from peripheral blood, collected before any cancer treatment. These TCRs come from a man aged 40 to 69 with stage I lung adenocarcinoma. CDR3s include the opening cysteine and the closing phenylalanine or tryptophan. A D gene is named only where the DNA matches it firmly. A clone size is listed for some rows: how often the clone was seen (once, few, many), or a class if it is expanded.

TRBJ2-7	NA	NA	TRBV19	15	CASSIMADPGYEQYF	TGTGCCAGTAGTATAATGGCGGACCCTGGTTACGAGCAGTACTTC
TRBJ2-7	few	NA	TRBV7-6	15	CASSPYRGGSHEQYF	TGTGCCAGCAGCCCTTACAGGGGGGGCAGCCACGAGCAGTACTTC
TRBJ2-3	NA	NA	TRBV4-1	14	CASSSGQSTDTQYF	TGCGCCAGCAGCTCAGGACAGAGCACAGATACGCAGTATTTT
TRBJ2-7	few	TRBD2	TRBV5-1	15	CASSLAASGTYEQYF	TGCGCCAGCAGCTTGGCCGCTAGCGGGACCTACGAGCAGTACTTC
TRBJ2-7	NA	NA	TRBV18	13	CASSPADVYEQYF	TGTGCCAGCTCACCAGCGGACGTCTACGAGCAGTACTTC
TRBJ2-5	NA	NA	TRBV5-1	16	CASSFGNRASGETQYF	TGCGCCAGCAGCTTCGGAAACAGGGCCAGCGGAGAGACCCAGTACTTC
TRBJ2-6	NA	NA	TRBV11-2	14	CASSSLKGANVLTF	TGTGCCAGCAGCTCCCTCAAAGGGGCCAACGTCCTGACTTTC
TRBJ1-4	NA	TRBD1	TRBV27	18	CASTSFQQGANINEKLFF	TGTGCCAGCACCAGTTTTCAACAGGGGGCGAACATTAATGAAAAACTGTTTTTT
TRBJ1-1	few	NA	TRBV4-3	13	CASSQEKRTEAFF	TGCGCCAGCAGCCAAGAGAAACGCACTGAAGCTTTCTTT
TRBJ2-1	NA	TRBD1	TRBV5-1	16	CASSRPGQGSYNEQFF	TGCGCCAGCAGCCGACCTGGACAGGGGTCCTACAATGAGCAGTTCTTC
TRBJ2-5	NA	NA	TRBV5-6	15	CASSLVPGAQETQYF	TGTGCCAGCAGCTTGGTCCCAGGGGCCCAAGAGACCCAGTACTTC
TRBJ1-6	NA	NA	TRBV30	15	CAWSVPGRANSPLHF	TGTGCCTGGAGTGTACCGGGGAGAGCTAATTCACCCCTCCACTTT
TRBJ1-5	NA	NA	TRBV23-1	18	CASSQSGRVWLGNQPQHF	TGCGCCAGCAGTCAATCGGGGAGGGTCTGGTTAGGCAATCAGCCCCAGCATTTT
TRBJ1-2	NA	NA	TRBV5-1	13	CASSPGGEAGYTF	TGCGCCAGCAGCCCTGGCGGGGAGGCTGGCTACACCTTC
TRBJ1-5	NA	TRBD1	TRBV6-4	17	CATPKVDLGGGNQPQHF	TGTGCCACCCCCAAAGTAGACTTAGGGGGCGGAAATCAGCCCCAGCATTTT
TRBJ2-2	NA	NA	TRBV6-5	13	CASSYLSDGELFF	TGTGCCAGCAGTTACCTCAGTGACGGGGAGCTGTTTTTT
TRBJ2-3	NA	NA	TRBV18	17	CASSPVRTGPSTDTQYF	TGTGCCAGCTCACCAGTACGGACGGGCCCTAGCACAGATACGCAGTATTTT
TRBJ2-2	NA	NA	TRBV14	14	CASSQDFLSGELFF	TGTGCCAGCAGCCAAGATTTCCTCTCCGGGGAGCTGTTTTTT
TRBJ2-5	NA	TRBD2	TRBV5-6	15	CASSFLAGREETQYF	TGTGCCAGCAGCTTCTTAGCGGGAAGAGAAGAGACCCAGTACTTC
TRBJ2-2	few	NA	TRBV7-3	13	CASSGGYTGELFF	TGTGCCAGCAGCGGGGGGTACACCGGGGAGCTGTTTTTT
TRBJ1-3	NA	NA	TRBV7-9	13	CASSSYRSNTIYF	TGTGCCAGCAGCTCCTACCGGTCGAACACCATATATTTT
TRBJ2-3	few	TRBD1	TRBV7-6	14	CASSLGQGQDTQYF	TGTGCCAGCAGCTTAGGACAGGGGCAAGATACGCAGTATTTT
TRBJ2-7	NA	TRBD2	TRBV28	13	CASSFSGSYEQYF	TGTGCCAGCAGTTTTAGCGGGAGCTACGAGCAGTACTTC
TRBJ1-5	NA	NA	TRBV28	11	CASSFRQPQHF	TGTGCCAGCAGTTTCCGTCAGCCCCAGCATTTT
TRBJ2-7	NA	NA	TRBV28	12	CASSLAVGEQYF	TGTGCCAGCAGTTTAGCTGTGGGCGAGCAGTACTTC
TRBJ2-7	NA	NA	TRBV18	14	CASSPPGVNYEQYF	TGTGCCAGCTCACCACCAGGAGTCAACTACGAGCAGTACTTC
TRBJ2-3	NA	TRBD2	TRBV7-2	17	CASSRSQLAGGTDTQYF	TGTGCCAGCAGCAGGAGCCAGCTAGCGGGGGGAACAGATACGCAGTATTTT
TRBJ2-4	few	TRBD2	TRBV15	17	CATSREAAGGRKNIQYF	TGTGCCACCAGCAGAGAGGCGGCGGGGGGGCGGAAAAACATTCAGTACTTC
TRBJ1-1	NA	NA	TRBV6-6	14	CASSYLGLNTEAFF	TGTGCCAGCAGTTACCTAGGTTTGAACACTGAAGCTTTCTTT
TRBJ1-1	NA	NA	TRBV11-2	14	CASSSLIGNTEAFF	TGTGCCAGCAGCTCCCTTATCGGGAACACTGAAGCTTTCTTT